This T cell receptor beta chain was identified during a study of post-analysis software for immune sequencing data. Study overall: Disease trajectories encompassed relapsing-remitting, secondary progressive and progressive-relapsing multiple sclerosis.

Study-level results: Multiple sclerosis was associated with a significant reduction in normalized Chao1 diversity relative to controls. Co-batched samples clustered tightly together by F measure. There were five or six TRBV segments more frequent in patients than controls, and TRBV5-6, TRBV5-1 and TRBV20-1 were among them.

This clonotype was found once. Its antigen is not identified. V was cut by 4 bases and J by 0 bases, with 7 bases left in between. This CDR3 is built from 14 residues. The germline V gene encodes CDR1 SGHRS and CDR2 YFSETQ. Unique molecular identifiers were present in the TCR beta cDNA libraries. TCRdb analysed the PCR reads with MiXCR anew, one entry per CDR3 protein. Among a few hundred thousand distinct CDR3 sequences, 36% were seen once, and the ten largest hold under 5.5%. Material for sequencing was blood. The sequence was collected from a girl under 18 with multiple sclerosis. The rearrangement uses TRBV5-1 and TRBJ2-2; unclear D gene. The CDR3 DNA reads as TGCGCCAGCAGCCCCCACACGAACACCGGGGAGCTGTTTTTT. Protein sequence: CASSPHTNTGELFF. The full variable domain, completed using reference TRBV5-1 and TRBJ2-2, is KAGVTQTPRYLIKTRGQQVTLSCSPISGHRSVSWYQQTPGQGLQFLFEYFSETQRNKGNFPGRFSGRQFSNSRSEMNVSTLELGDSALYLCASSPHTNTGELFFGEGSRLTVL.